A single sample gave rise to the 17 T cell receptor beta chains below, sequenced in a study of T cells after yellow fever vaccination. From the 5' RACE reads, TCRdb called clonotypes with MiXCR, one entry per CDR3 protein. Among around 350,000 distinct CDR3 sequences listed, more than 9% were seen once. The sample in question was PBMCs, obtained on the day of the first yellow fever vaccination. These receptors were collected from a man aged 18 to 35 who received the YFV17D yellow fever vaccine.

The chain combines TRBV29-1 with TRBJ1-2, with TRBD1 as a possible D gene (5 bases). Trimming cost V 6 bases and J 0 bases, with 17 bases left between them. CDR3 size: 15 residues. Germline CDR1 is SQVTM and CDR2 is ANQGSEA. DNA for the CDR3: TGCAGCGTAGATACAGGACCGTCAGCTAACTATGGCTACACCTTC. It yields the protein CSVDTGPSANYGYTF.

This clonotype was detected only a few times. V and J are TRBV5-1 and TRBJ2-3; D tentatively fits TRBD1 or TRBD2 (6 bases each). Per the germline V gene, CDR1 is SGHRS and CDR2 is YFSETQ. The CDR3 runs to 16 residues. V lost 4 bases and J 6 bases, leaving 21 bases between the germline ends. In nucleotides, the CDR3 is TGCGCCAGCAGCGACCCGGTGGGGGGCCGCTCGGATACGCAGTATTTT. It is translated as CASSDPVGGRSDTQYF.

J is TRBJ2-2 and V is TRBV3-1; D gene ambiguous. The CDR3 contains 14 residues. In germline, CDR1 is LGHDT, CDR2 YNNKEL (reference sequence). Between the trimmed V and J ends, which lost 3 bases and 7 bases, there was a span of 12 bases. The CDR3 bases are TGTGCCAGCAGCCAGGCCGTATCGTACGGGGAGCTGTTTTTT. This encodes CASSQAVSYGELFF.

The chain carries TRBV7-2 and TRBJ1-2; D remains ambiguous. V lost 3 bases and J 5 bases, leaving 10 bases between the germline ends. CDR1 SGHTA and CDR2 FQGNSA come from the germline V gene. CDR3 length: 13 amino acids. CDR3 amino acids: CASSFVTEYGYTF. The CDR3 coding sequence is TGTGCCAGCAGCTTCGTCACCGAGTATGGCTACACCTTC.

This clonotype turned up a few times. This rearrangement joins TRBV5-5 to TRBJ2-7; the match to TRBD1 covers 7 bases. This CDR3 has 15 amino acids. The trim removed 2 bases at V and 0 bases at J, leaving 5 bases unmatched. Germline-derived CDR1 and CDR2 are SGHKS and YYEKEE (reference sequence). CDR3 in DNA: TGTGCCAGCAGCTTACAGGGGTTTTACTCCTACGAGCAGTACTTC. Protein: CASSLQGFYSYEQYF.

This clonotype was observed at least ten times. The chain uses TRBV12-3 or TRBV12-4 and TRBJ2-7, with 9 bases that match TRBD1. The CDR3 is made up of 13 amino acids. V gave up 5 bases and J gave up 6 bases; unmatched junction bases: 5. CDR3 sequence (DNA): TGTGCCAGCAGTCCCGGGACAGGGTTCGAGCAGTACTTC. This sequence encodes CASSPGTGFEQYF.

This clonotype was seen at least ten times. The genes are TRBV20-1 and TRBJ2-3, with D maybe TRBD2 (7 bases). Germline CDR1 is DFQATT and CDR2 is SNEGSKA (reference sequence). Trimming removed 6 bases at V and 5 bases at J, with 21 bases between. The CDR3 extends over 15 amino acids. The chain's CDR3 is CSAEGGASGGDTQYF. CDR3 sequence (DNA): TGCAGTGCCGAAGGGGGGGCTTCTGGAGGAGATACGCAGTATTTT.

In its sample, this clonotype was seen a few times. The genes are TRBV28 and TRBJ2-3; 7 bases match TRBD2. V lost 2 bases, J lost 1 base, and 9 bases stayed unmatched. This CDR3 has 17 residues. Germline assignment: CDR1 MDHEN and CDR2 SYDVKM. The CDR3 loop reads CASSLPPSSGGTDTQYF. CDR3 DNA sequence: TGTGCCAGCAGTTTACCCCCTTCTAGCGGAGGCACAGATACGCAGTATTTT.

With regard to this clonotype: At one end, the junction sequence differs from germline, possibly due to a read error. The chain carries TRBV12-3 or TRBV12-4 and TRBJ2-5; tentative D call: TRBD1 (5 bases). CDR3 length: 13 amino acids. In DNA form, the CDR3 reads TGTGCCAGCAGTTTTGCAGGGCGAGAGACCAAGTACTTC. Translated, it gives CASSFAGRETKYF.

This clonotype has a single count. The chain carries TRBV6-5 and TRBJ2-1; tentative D call: TRBD2 (5 bases). Germline V gene sequence: CDR1 MNHEY, CDR2 SVGAGI. CDR3 length equals 13 residues. V was shortened by 3 bases and J by 8 bases, with 11 bases between the two germline ends. CDR3 sequence: CASSYKRDDEQFF. The CDR3 coding sequence is TGTGCCAGCAGTTATAAGAGGGATGATGAGCAGTTCTTC.

The chain is built from TRBV12-3 or TRBV12-4 and TRBJ2-3; D gene uncertain. The J call may be incorrect, as the DNA end agrees better with TRBJ1-5. This CDR3 is built from 14 residues. Here the CDR3 reads CASIMDEGWDTQHF. CDR3 DNA: TGTGCCAGCATTATGGACGAGGGTTGGGATACGCAGCATTTT.

J is TRBJ2-5 and V is TRBV5-4; D possibly corresponds to TRBD1 (6 bases). Per the germline V gene, CDR1 is SGHNT and CDR2 is YYREEE (reference sequence). The CDR3 runs to 13 residues. V gave up 4 bases and J gave up 5 bases, with 12 bases separating them. The CDR3 sequence is CASSPGHEETQYF. CDR3 bases: TGTGCCAGCAGCCCGGGACACGAGGAGACCCAGTACTTC. The whole variable domain, filled in from reference TRBV5-4 and TRBJ2-5, reads ETGVTQSPTHLIKTRGQQVTLRCSSQSGHNTVSWYQQALGQGPQFIFQYYREEENGRGNFPPRFSGLQFPNYSSELNVNALELDDSALYLCASSPGHEETQYFGPGTRLLVL.

The sample holds a few counts of this clonotype. The gene calls are TRBV7-9 and TRBJ2-2; TRBD1 matches 8 bases. CDR3 length equals 14 residues. The V and J ends lost 7 bases and 3 bases, in that order; junction bases with no gene match: 4. From germline, CDR1 is SEHNR and CDR2 FQNEAQ (reference sequence). The CDR3 sequence is CASMTGVHTGELFF. The CDR3 DNA is TGTGCCAGCATGACAGGGGTTCACACCGGGGAGCTGTTTTTT.

This clonotype turned up a few times. The chain's CDR3 is CSVSGFADTQYF. DNA of the CDR3: TGCAGCGTATCAGGGTTTGCAGATACGCAGTATTTT. V usage is TRBV29-1 and J usage is TRBJ2-3, with TRBD1 as a possible D gene (5 bases). Trimming left V 6 bases short and J 4 bases short, with 11 bases between. The CDR3 is made up of 12 amino acids. Per the germline V gene, CDR1 is SQVTM and CDR2 is ANQGSEA.

This clonotype appeared a few times. CDR3 amino acids: CASSLDPRDTQYF. The DNA for the CDR3 is TGTGCCAGCAGCTTAGATCCGCGAGATACGCAGTATTTT. The V and J genes are TRBV7-2 and TRBJ2-3, with unresolved D. Germline V gene lookup returns CDR1 SGHTA and CDR2 FQGNSA. The V gene lost 1 base and the J gene lost 5 bases, with 7 bases spanning the gap. The CDR3 is 13 amino acids.

The sample holds a few counts of this clonotype. V usage is TRBV7-3 and J usage is TRBJ1-1; the D is unclear. The CDR3 has 13 amino acids. Germline V gene data show CDR1 as SGHTA and CDR2 as FQGTGA. The V end was cut by 5 bases, the J end by 1 base, with 8 bases between. The CDR3 nucleotides are TGTGCCAGCAGCGCCCTGGGGAACACTGAAGCTTTCTTT. It yields the protein CASSALGNTEAFF. The full variable domain, with the rest looked up from reference TRBV7-3 and TRBJ1-1, is GAGVSQTPSNKVTEKGKYVELRCDPISGHTALYWYRQSLGQGPEFLIYFQGTGAADDSGLPNDRFFAVRPEGSVSTLKIQRTERGDSAVYLCASSALGNTEAFFGQGTRLTVV.

CDR3 residues: CSAPGVEGTEAFF. As DNA, the CDR3 is TGCAGTGCGCCCGGGGTCGAGGGCACTGAAGCTTTCTTT. The chain couples TRBV20-1 to TRBJ1-1, with D uncertain. CDR1 is DFQATT, CDR2 SNEGSKA, per germline (reference sequence). This CDR3 has 13 amino acids. V was shortened by 6 bases and J by 4 bases, with 15 bases between the two germline ends.